These 21 T cell receptor beta chains were sequenced from one sample in a study of shared clonotypes between healthy human individuals. It was CD45RO-negative cells, positively selected for CCR7, that made up naive CD8 cells, with terminally differentiated effector memory CD45RA+ cells excluded. Libraries were prepared by immunoSEQ multiplex PCR; TCRdb keeps only in-frame clonotypes and omits some of them. This table has approximately 2,000,000 clones, 90% to 95% appearing once. The sample taken for sequencing was naive CD8+ T cells from PBMCs. These receptors all come from a man aged 18 to 29 in good health. Some clones in this sample may be carry-over from other donors' samples.

This chain uses TRBV7-3 with TRBJ1-1; D remains unclear. This CDR3 is 17 amino acids long. Trimming shortened V by 4 bases and J by 5 bases, and 23 bases separated the two germline ends. Germline assignment: CDR1 SGHTA and CDR2 FQGTGA. CDR3 DNA sequence: TGTGCCAGCAGCTCCCTCCCCAAAGGGCCCCGCGGTACTGAAGCTTTCTTT. Its translation: CASSSLPKGPRGTEAFF.

The chain links TRBV28 to TRBJ2-2; D gene unclear. The V gene lost 7 bases and the J gene lost 6 bases, with 6 bases spanning the gap. CDR1 is MDHEN and CDR2 is SYDVKM in the germline V gene. This CDR3 has 11 residues. The CDR3 DNA is TGTGCCAGCACTCTTTCCGGGGAGCTGTTTTTT. Amino acids: CASTLSGELFF.

This chain links TRBV29-1 with TRBJ1-4; possible D gene TRBD1, 5 bases. The CDR3 is made up of 16 amino acids. Trimming stripped 0 bases from V and 9 bases from J, with 20 bases between. Looked up from germline, CDR1 is SQVTM and CDR2 is ANQGSEA. The CDR3 nucleotides read TGCAGCGTTGAAGATCTTTATGGGGACGGTGCTAAAAAACTGTTTTTT. It yields the protein CSVEDLYGDGAKKLFF. Looking up the rest from reference TRBV29-1 and TRBJ1-4 gives the full variable domain: SAVISQKPSRDICQRGTSLTIQCQVDSQVTMMFWYRQQPGQSLTLIATANQGSEATYESGFVIDKFPISRPNLTFSTLTVSNMSPEDSSIYLCSVEDLYGDGAKKLFFGSGTQLSVL.

This clone has only a few counts. Other DNA sequences in the same sample also yield this CDR3. The chain carries TRBV5-4 and TRBJ1-1; TRBD1 is a possible D gene (5 bases). The length of the CDR3 is 13 residues. Germline V gene lookup returns CDR1 SGHNT and CDR2 YYREEE (reference sequence). The germline V and J ends were trimmed by 1 base and 1 base, with 5 bases remaining between them. The CDR3 sequence: CASSLRGNTEAFF. CDR3 sequence (DNA): TGTGCCAGCAGCTTGAGGGGGAACACTGAAGCTTTCTTT.

DNA for the CDR3: TGTGCCAGCAGGGACTCGCGGGGGCTAGGTGGAAACACCATATATTTT. Residues: CASRDSRGLGGNTIYF. The chain joins TRBV14 to TRBJ1-3; D is possibly TRBD1 (6 bases). The CDR3 covers 16 residues. Trimming took off 6 bases at V and 3 bases at J, with 18 bases between the two ends. The germline V gene has CDR1 SGHDN and CDR2 FVKESK.

A remark on this clone: Distinct nucleotide sequences in the sample also encode this CDR3. The chain employs TRBV4-1 and TRBJ1-2; D possibly corresponds to TRBD1 (5 bases). The CDR3 loop spans 13 amino acids. V was cut by 4 bases and J by 3 bases, with 9 bases left in between. Per germline, CDR1 MGHRA and CDR2 YSYEKL. Here the CDR3 DNA reads TGCGCCAGCAGCCCCGGGGGGGACTATGGCTACACCTTC. The encoded protein is CASSPGGDYGYTF.

The CDR3 spells CASSLPGTGVGEQYF. The CDR3 DNA follows: TGTGCCAGTAGTCTTCCCGGGACAGGGGTTGGAGAGCAGTACTTC. The V and J genes are TRBV19 and TRBJ2-7, with 10 bases identical to TRBD1. This CDR3 region has 15 residues. V dropped 5 bases and J dropped 7; count of bases not matched to a gene: 11. The germline gives CDR1 LNHDA, CDR2 SQIVND (reference sequence).

This clone showed up just once. This rearrangement joins TRBV27 to TRBJ1-5; D uncertain. V was pared by 5 bases and J by 2 bases, with 22 bases between. The germline CDR1 and CDR2 sequences are MNHEY and SMNVEV (reference sequence). This CDR3 has 18 amino acids. This CDR3 is CASSPLSGQRGGNQPQHF. CDR3 in DNA: TGTGCCAGCAGTCCATTGTCCGGCCAGCGCGGGGGCAATCAGCCCCAGCATTTT.

J is TRBJ2-7 and V is TRBV6-6; either TRBD1 or TRBD2 may supply D (5 bases each). Germline values: CDR1 MNHNY, CDR2 SVGAGI (reference sequence). CDR3 length: 16 residues. Between the trimmed V and J ends, which lost 0 bases and 0 bases, there was a span of 12 bases. The CDR3 DNA sequence: TGTGCCAGCAGTTACTCCGAGGGGCCTAGCTCCTACGAGCAGTACTTC. It encodes CASSYSEGPSSYEQYF.

The chain employs TRBV27 and TRBJ2-2, with D possibly being TRBD2 (7 bases). The CDR3 loop spans 17 amino acids. Germline CDR1 reads MNHEY; CDR2 reads SMNVEV (reference sequence). V was cut by 1 base and J by 5 bases, with 17 bases left in between. CDR3 region: CASSLLGSGGGTGELFF. The CDR3 region has the DNA TGTGCCAGCAGTTTATTGGGATCGGGGGGCGGAACCGGGGAGCTGTTTTTT.

The rearrangement links TRBV2 to TRBJ2-1; D is possibly TRBD2 (5 bases). The CDR3 consists of 16 residues. Germline V CDR1 and CDR2: SNHLY, FYNNEI. With 7 bases removed from V and 0 bases from J, the gap between germline ends came to 16 bases. DNA for the CDR3: TGTGCCAGCAAGGCGAGCCCTGCGGGCTCCTACAATGAGCAGTTCTTC. Translating gives CASKASPAGSYNEQFF.

This clone was observed once. The rearrangement joins TRBV5-4 to TRBJ2-7, with 8 bases that match TRBD1. V lost 5 bases, J lost 5 bases, and 12 bases stayed unmatched. The CDR3 has 15 residues. CDR1 is SGHNT and CDR2 is YYREEE in the germline V gene (reference sequence). In nucleotides, the CDR3 is TGTGCCAGCAGTCTGTCGGACAGGGAGGTCCACGAGCAGTACTTC. It specifies CASSLSDREVHEQYF.

The rearrangement uses TRBV19 and TRBJ1-2; D remains unclear. This CDR3 is built from 13 residues. Trimming pared 3 bases from V and 5 bases from J, leaving 10 bases between. Germline values: CDR1 LNHDA, CDR2 SQIVND (reference sequence). The CDR3 protein is CASSMGPKYGYTF. As DNA, the CDR3 is TGTGCCAGTAGTATGGGTCCCAAATATGGCTACACCTTC.

In this sample, this clone turned up once. V and J are TRBV4-1 and TRBJ2-5; 10 bases fit TRBD2. The junction had 15 bases not matched to a gene; V was cut back by 4 bases and J by 4 bases. The germline gives CDR1 MGHRA, CDR2 YSYEKL. CDR3 length equals 18 residues. The CDR3 spells CASSPRGRVAGGGETQYF. Here the CDR3 DNA reads TGCGCCAGCAGCCCCCGGGGTCGAGTAGCGGGAGGTGGAGAGACCCAGTACTTC.

Turning to this clone: At the DNA level, this CDR3 is encoded by other sequences in the same sample as well. The chain carries TRBV27 and TRBJ1-1; 10 bases fit TRBD1. CDR1 and CDR2 (germline): MNHEY, SMNVEV (reference sequence). This CDR3 region has 15 residues. Unmatched junction bases numbered 5, after V lost 2 bases and J lost 5 bases. The CDR3 reads CASSLTGTGVTEAFF. The CDR3 bases are TGTGCCAGCAGTTTAACCGGGACAGGGGTTACTGAAGCTTTCTTT.

The genes are TRBV6-4 and TRBJ2-1; the match to TRBD1 covers 9 bases. This CDR3 spans 15 amino acids. Germline V gives CDR1 MRHNA, CDR2 SNTAGT. Trimming took 6 bases from V and 8 from J; bases not matched to a gene: 11. CDR3 sequence (DNA): TGTGCCAGCAGGAAGACAGGGGGAAGGCTGGATGAGCAGTTCTTC. Amino acid sequence: CASRKTGGRLDEQFF.

This clone was seen only once. The chain carries TRBV5-1 and TRBJ2-1, with 11 nucleotides matching TRBD2. There are 18 residues in the CDR3. CDR1 and CDR2 from the germline V gene are SGHRS and YFSETQ. The V gene end was trimmed by 2 bases and the J gene end by 5 bases; junction bases not matched to a gene: 12. As DNA, the CDR3 is TGCGCCAGCAGCTTCCCCCCTAGCGGGAGGATCTCTGACAATGAGCAGTTCTTC. Its protein product is CASSFPPSGRISDNEQFF.

V usage is TRBV7-2 and J usage is TRBJ1-1; D is unclear. In germline, CDR1 is SGHTA, CDR2 FQGNSA. With 2 bases removed from V and 1 base from J, the gap between germline ends came to 8 bases. The CDR3 is 14 amino acids. Here the CDR3 reads CASSLFGGNTEAFF. The CDR3 DNA is TGTGCCAGCAGCTTATTCGGAGGGAACACTGAAGCTTTCTTT.

The chain has TRBV15 and TRBJ2-7, with a possible D match to TRBD2 (5 bases). Looked up from germline, CDR1 is LNHNV and CDR2 is YYDKDF (reference sequence). The V gene lost 3 bases and the J gene lost 2 bases, with 14 bases spanning the gap. The CDR3 extends over 15 amino acids. The CDR3 region has the DNA TGTGCCACCAGCAGTAAGGGATCGACTACCTACGAGCAGTACTTC. Translated: CATSSKGSTTYEQYF.

The chain combines TRBV19 with TRBJ2-5; D is uncertain. The CDR3 extends over 14 amino acids. CDR1 and CDR2 from the germline V gene are LNHDA and SQIVND (reference sequence). With 0 bases removed from V and 2 bases from J, the gap between germline ends came to 7 bases. The CDR3 DNA reads TGTGCCAGTAGTATAGATAACTTACAAGAGACCCAGTACTTC. Encoded protein: CASSIDNLQETQYF.

The CDR3 region is CASSELVAGEDLSTDTQYF. The CDR3 DNA sequence: TGTGCCAGCAGTGAATTGGTAGCGGGAGAGGATTTAAGCACAGATACGCAGTATTTT. The chain recombines TRBV2 with TRBJ2-3; 9 bases agree with TRBD2. J gave up 0 bases and V 2 bases, and 12 bases lay outside the gene matches. This CDR3 has 19 residues. Germline lookup yields CDR1 SNHLY and CDR2 FYNNEI.